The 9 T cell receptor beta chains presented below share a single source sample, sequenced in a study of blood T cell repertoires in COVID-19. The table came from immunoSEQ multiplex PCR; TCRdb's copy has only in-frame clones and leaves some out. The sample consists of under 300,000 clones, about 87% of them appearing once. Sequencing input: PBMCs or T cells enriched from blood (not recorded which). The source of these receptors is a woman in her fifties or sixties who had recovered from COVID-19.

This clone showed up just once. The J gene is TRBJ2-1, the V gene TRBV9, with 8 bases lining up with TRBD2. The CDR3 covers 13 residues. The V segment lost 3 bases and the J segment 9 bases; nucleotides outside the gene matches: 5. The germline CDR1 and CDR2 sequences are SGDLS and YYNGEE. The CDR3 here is CASSGTSGLEQFF. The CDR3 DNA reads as TGTGCCAGCAGCGGCACTAGCGGACTTGAGCAGTTCTTC.

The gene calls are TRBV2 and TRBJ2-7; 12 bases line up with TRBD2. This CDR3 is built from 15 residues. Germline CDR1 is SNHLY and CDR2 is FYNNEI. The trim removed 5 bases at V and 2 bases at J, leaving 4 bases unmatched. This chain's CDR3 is CASSPGLAGTYEQYF. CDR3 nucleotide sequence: TGTGCCAGCAGTCCTGGACTAGCGGGAACCTACGAGCAGTACTTC.

The CDR3 DNA sequence: TGCGCCAGCAGCCAAGCTTACGGGTTTGAGGAAAAACTGTTTTTT. It translates to CASSQAYGFEEKLFF. J is TRBJ1-4 and V is TRBV4-3; D gene uncertain. V was clipped by 1 base and J by 8 bases, with 14 bases between them. This CDR3 has 15 residues. CDR1 is LGHNA, CDR2 YSLEER, per germline.

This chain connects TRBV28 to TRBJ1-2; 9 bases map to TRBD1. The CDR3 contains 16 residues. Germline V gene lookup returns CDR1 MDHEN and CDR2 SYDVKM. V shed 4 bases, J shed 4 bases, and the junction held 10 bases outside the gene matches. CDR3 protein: CASSSQGGTGIYGYTF. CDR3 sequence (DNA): TGTGCCAGCAGTTCCCAAGGTGGGACAGGGATCTATGGCTACACCTTC.

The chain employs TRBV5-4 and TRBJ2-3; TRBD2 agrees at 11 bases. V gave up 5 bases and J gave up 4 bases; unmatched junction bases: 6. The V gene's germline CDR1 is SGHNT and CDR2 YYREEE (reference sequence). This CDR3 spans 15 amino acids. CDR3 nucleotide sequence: TGTGCCAGCAGTAGCGGGAGGGCCGGCGCAGATACGCAGTATTTT. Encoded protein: CASSSGRAGADTQYF.

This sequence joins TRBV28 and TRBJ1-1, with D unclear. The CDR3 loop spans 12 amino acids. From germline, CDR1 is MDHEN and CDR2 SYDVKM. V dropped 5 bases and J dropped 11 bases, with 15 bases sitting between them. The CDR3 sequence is CASSQREERAFF. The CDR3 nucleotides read TGTGCCAGCAGTCAGAGGGAGGAAAGGGCTTTCTTT.

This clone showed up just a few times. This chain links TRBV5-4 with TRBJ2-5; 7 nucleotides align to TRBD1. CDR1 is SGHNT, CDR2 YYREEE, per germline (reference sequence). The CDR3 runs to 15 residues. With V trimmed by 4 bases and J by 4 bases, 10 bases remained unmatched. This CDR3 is CASSQRRQGIETQYF. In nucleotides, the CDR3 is TGTGCCAGCAGCCAGAGAAGACAGGGTATAGAGACCCAGTACTTC.

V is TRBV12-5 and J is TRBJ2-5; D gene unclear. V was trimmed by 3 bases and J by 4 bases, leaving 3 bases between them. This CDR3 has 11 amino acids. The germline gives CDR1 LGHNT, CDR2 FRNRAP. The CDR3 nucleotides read TGTGCTAGTGGTTTAGCAGAGACCCAGTACTTC. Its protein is CASGLAETQYF. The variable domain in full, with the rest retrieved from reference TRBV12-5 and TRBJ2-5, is DARVTQTPRHKVTEMGQEVTMRCQPILGHNTVFWYRQTMMQGLELLAYFRNRAPLDDSGMPKDRFSAEMPDATLATLKIQPSEPRDSAVYFCASGLAETQYFGPGTRLLVL.

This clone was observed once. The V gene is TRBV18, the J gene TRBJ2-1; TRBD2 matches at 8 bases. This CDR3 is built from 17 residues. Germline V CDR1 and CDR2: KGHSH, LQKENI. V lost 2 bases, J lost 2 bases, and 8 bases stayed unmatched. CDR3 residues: CASSPGAAGGPYNEQFF. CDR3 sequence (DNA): TGTGCCAGCTCACCAGGTGCGGCGGGAGGACCCTACAATGAGCAGTTCTTC.